Below, one T cell receptor beta chain is given with its context. Its antigen is unidentified. Measured with immunoSEQ multiplex PCR; TCRdb has only the in-frame clones, and not every one. The table has over 35,000 clones, 75% to 90% seen once; the top ten hold around 9.7%. The data were taken from a study of PD-1 blockade in classical Hodgkin lymphoma. V was pared by 5 bases and J by 4 bases, with 12 bases between. The CDR3 is 13 amino acids. Germline V gene sequence: CDR1 SGHRS, CDR2 YFSETQ. Following autologous stem cell transplantation, relapse occurred in every patient, and exposure to brentuximab vedotin varied. Complete response, partial response or progressive disease was recorded as best response. General observations from the study: What drove the repertoire differences, possibly disease activity or prior therapy, has not been defined. Whereas CD4+ TCR diversity had risen significantly by C4D1, CD8+ TCR diversity had not. According to reports, newly diagnosed patients had lower baseline TCR diversity than healthy donors, and relapsed/refractory patients had lower baseline TCR diversity still.

The specimen was peripheral blood mononuclear cells (PBMCs), collected at baseline. The sequence derives from a human donor with classical Hodgkin lymphoma. This chain links TRBV5-1 with TRBJ1-2; perhaps TRBD1 as D (5 bases). CDR3 nucleotide sequence: TGCGCCAGCAGGCCGGGGGGGACCTATGGCTACACCTTC. It is translated as CASRPGGTYGYTF.